The 26 T cell receptor beta chains below all came from one sample that was sequenced in a study of cytomegalovirus exposure and HLA in healthy donors. 60 Vbeta and 13 Jbeta primers were used in PCR. Data came from immunoSEQ multiplex PCR; TCRdb stores just in-frame clones and leaves some out. The sample contains over 100,000 clones, over 75% of which appear only once. The sequenced sample was PBMCs. The source is a man aged 25-45 years in good health and CMV-seronegative.

This clone was detected only once. This chain links TRBV27 with TRBJ1-1, with D possibly TRBD1 on 5 matching bases. V lost 2 bases to trimming and J lost 3 bases, with 7 bases between them. Per the germline V gene, CDR1 is MNHEY and CDR2 is SMNVEV (reference sequence). CDR3 size: 13 residues. This CDR3 is CASSLIRDTEAFF. CDR3 coding DNA: TGTGCCAGCAGTTTAATCAGGGACACTGAAGCTTTCTTT.

The CDR3 region has the DNA TGCGCCAGCAGCTTGGTCGGGGTTAGGACAGATACGCAGTATTTT. Its protein product is CASSLVGVRTDTQYF. This chain joins TRBV5-1 and TRBJ2-3; the D gene is possibly TRBD2 (5 bases). V was clipped by 0 bases and J by 3 bases, with 11 bases between them. CDR3 length: 15 residues. Per germline, CDR1 SGHRS and CDR2 YFSETQ.

The chain recombines TRBV29-1 with TRBJ2-3; 7 nucleotides line up with TRBD1. The V and J ends lost 7 bases and 4 bases, in that order; junction bases with no gene match: 8. The CDR3 is made up of 13 amino acids. Germline CDR1 and CDR2: SQVTM and ANQGSEA. The DNA of the CDR3 is TGCAGCGCTCGACAGGGTCAGGCAGATACGCAGTATTTT. Translated, it gives CSARQGQADTQYF.

This chain links TRBV6-1 with TRBJ1-2; 8 positions match TRBD1. J lost 4 bases, V lost 2 bases, and 3 bases had no gene match. The CDR3 is made up of 14 amino acids. The germline CDR1 and CDR2 sequences are MNHNS and SASEGT. The CDR3 region is CASSETGGSYGYTF. In nucleotides, the CDR3 is TGTGCCAGCAGTGAAACAGGGGGTAGCTATGGCTACACCTTC.

The rearrangement uses TRBV9 and TRBJ2-3; TRBD2 agrees at 10 bases. This CDR3 is 16 amino acids long. Germline V gives CDR1 SGDLS, CDR2 YYNGEE. The V segment lost 4 bases and the J segment 2 bases; nucleotides outside the gene matches: 7. CDR3 sequence (DNA): TGTGCCAGCAGCTTAGCGCTAGCGGGGGCCACAGATACGCAGTATTTT. Protein sequence: CASSLALAGATDTQYF. The complete variable domain, with remaining parts taken from reference TRBV9 and TRBJ2-3, reads DSGVTQTPKHLITATGQRVTLRCSPRSGDLSVYWYQQSLDQGLQFLIQYYNGEERAKGNILERFSAQQFPDLHSELNLSSLELGDSALYFCASSLALAGATDTQYFGPGTRLTVL.

V gene TRBV18 combines with J gene TRBJ1-2; perhaps TRBD1 as D (6 bases). With 6 bases removed from V and 6 bases from J, the gap between germline ends came to 14 bases. This CDR3 has 13 amino acids. From germline, CDR1 is KGHSH and CDR2 LQKENI. The CDR3 DNA is TGTGCCAGCTCCCACGGGACAACCAATGGCTACACCTTC. It codes for CASSHGTTNGYTF.

The chain uses TRBV6-5 and TRBJ2-5; TRBD1 agrees at 9 bases. Near its end, the DNA agrees better with TRBJ2-7, so the J call may be wrong. There are 14 residues in the CDR3. From germline, CDR1 is MNHEY and CDR2 SVGAGI. In DNA form, the CDR3 reads TGTGCCAGCAGACGGGGGACAGGGTCCTACGAGCAGTACTTC. Translating gives CASRRGTGSYEQYF.

This sequence joins TRBV28 and TRBJ2-5, with 9 bases aligning to TRBD2. This CDR3 comprises 14 residues. The J segment lost 4 bases and the V segment lost 8 bases, leaving 8 bases of the junction unmatched. The germline gives CDR1 MDHEN, CDR2 SYDVKM. CDR3 loop: CASEAGGRRETQYF. CDR3 coding DNA: TGTGCCAGCGAGGCGGGAGGGCGGAGAGAGACCCAGTACTTC.

This rearrangement joins TRBV6-6 to TRBJ1-1; possible D gene TRBD1, 5 bases. Trimming took off 0 bases at V and 0 bases at J, with 11 bases between the two ends. CDR3 length: 16 amino acids. CDR1 MNHNY and CDR2 SVGAGI come from the germline V gene (reference sequence). The CDR3 DNA is TGTGCCAGCAGTTACTCGTTAAGGGGCTTGAACACTGAAGCTTTCTTT. This gives the protein CASSYSLRGLNTEAFF.

This clone has ten or more counts. This rearrangement joins TRBV5-1 to TRBJ2-6; D not resolved. Trimming removed 4 bases from V and 0 bases from J, with 14 bases in between. CDR1 and CDR2 (germline): SGHRS, YFSETQ. The CDR3 has 17 amino acids. The CDR3 sequence: CASSLPSVLSGANVLTF. The CDR3 nucleotides are TGCGCCAGCAGCCTCCCCAGTGTCCTCTCTGGGGCCAACGTCCTGACTTTC.

J is TRBJ1-4 and V is TRBV28; unclear D gene. Germline CDR1 MDHEN, CDR2 SYDVKM. This CDR3 has 14 residues. Deletions cut 6 bases from V and 3 bases from J, with 11 bases between. DNA of the CDR3: TGTGCCAGCAGATCTGGAGGGTCTAATGAAAAACTGTTTTTT. It translates to CASRSGGSNEKLFF.

The chain is built from TRBV19 and TRBJ1-6; 9 bases are a match to TRBD1. The CDR3 totals 13 residues. CDR1 and CDR2 (germline): LNHDA, SQIVND (reference sequence). Unmatched junction bases numbered 4, after V lost 7 bases and J lost 9 bases. The CDR3 is CASTGTGSSPLHF. The CDR3 DNA sequence: TGTGCCAGTACCGGGACAGGGTCTTCACCCCTCCACTTT.

The gene calls are TRBV19 and TRBJ1-4; the D is unclear. The V end was cut by 5 bases, the J end by 5 bases, with 12 bases between. This CDR3 comprises 14 residues. Germline V lookup: CDR1 LNHDA, CDR2 SQIVND (reference sequence). The CDR3 region has the DNA TGTGCCAGTAGTCAGCGGCCAGTGAATGAAAAACTGTTTTTT. Translating gives CASSQRPVNEKLFF. The whole variable domain, remainder taken from reference TRBV19 and TRBJ1-4, is DGGITQSPKYLFRKEGQNVTLSCEQNLNHDAMYWYRQDPGQGLRLIYYSQIVNDFQKGDIAEGYSVSREKKESFPLTVTSAQKNPTAFYLCASSQRPVNEKLFFGSGTQLSVL.

The chain employs TRBV7-9 and TRBJ1-5; D is perhaps TRBD1 (5 bases). Germline assignment: CDR1 SEHNR and CDR2 FQNEAQ (reference sequence). The CDR3 loop spans 14 amino acids. V dropped 5 bases and J dropped 7 bases, with 15 bases sitting between them. This CDR3 is CASSAGGASQPQHF. As DNA, the CDR3 is TGTGCCAGCAGCGCCGGGGGAGCGAGCCAGCCCCAGCATTTT.

The chain is built from TRBV7-9 and TRBJ1-1, with 8 bases lining up with TRBD1. With V trimmed by 6 bases and J by 1 base, 10 bases remained unmatched. The CDR3 runs 16 residues. Germline V lookup: CDR1 SEHNR, CDR2 FQNEAQ (reference sequence). The CDR3 region is CASSRPGGGGNTEAFF. The CDR3 DNA sequence: TGTGCCAGCAGTCGACCAGGGGGCGGCGGGAACACTGAAGCTTTCTTT.

This chain links TRBV7-9 with TRBJ2-7; D unclear. This CDR3 contains 12 residues. The germline CDR1 and CDR2 sequences are SEHNR and FQNEAQ (reference sequence). The germline V and J ends were trimmed by 2 bases and 3 bases, with 5 bases remaining between them. In DNA form, the CDR3 reads TGTGCCAGCAGCTTAAACAGCTACGAGCAGTACTTC. This encodes CASSLNSYEQYF.

The chain uses TRBV6-6 and TRBJ2-3, with 10 nucleotides matching TRBD1. V trimming: 4 bases; J trimming: 3 bases; junction bases outside the gene matches: 4. The CDR3 consists of 15 residues. CDR1 and CDR2 (germline): MNHNY, SVGAGI (reference sequence). DNA of the CDR3: TGTGCCAGCAGTTGGAGACAGGGGGCAACAGATACGCAGTATTTT. It codes for CASSWRQGATDTQYF.

The rearrangement links TRBV5-1 to TRBJ2-1; 15 bases are shared with TRBD2. J gave up 0 bases and V 4 bases, and 2 bases lay outside the gene matches. There are 17 residues in the CDR3. CDR1 is SGHRS and CDR2 is YFSETQ in the germline V gene. The chain's CDR3 is CASSRTSGRDSYNEQFF. The CDR3 coding sequence is TGCGCCAGCAGCAGGACTAGCGGGAGGGACTCCTACAATGAGCAGTTCTTC.

This chain connects TRBV5-1 to TRBJ2-1, with 7 bases identical to TRBD2. J gave up 8 bases and V 4 bases, and 6 bases lay outside the gene matches. The CDR3 runs 13 residues. In germline, CDR1 is SGHRS, CDR2 YFSETQ. CDR3 residues: CASSATSRDEQFF. CDR3 coding DNA: TGCGCCAGCAGCGCGACTAGCCGGGATGAGCAGTTCTTC. Drawing the rest from reference TRBV5-1 and TRBJ2-1, the complete variable domain is KAGVTQTPRYLIKTRGQQVTLSCSPISGHRSVSWYQQTPGQGLQFLFEYFSETQRNKGNFPGRFSGRQFSNSRSEMNVSTLELGDSALYLCASSATSRDEQFFGPGTRLTVL.

The sample holds one count of this clone. The chain joins TRBV7-2 to TRBJ1-2; 7 positions agree with TRBD1. CDR1 is SGHTA, CDR2 FQGNSA, per germline. Losses at the gene ends were 5 bases for V and 1 base for J; bases not matched to a gene: 4. CDR3 size: 14 residues. The CDR3 is CASSRQGNNYGYTF. The CDR3 DNA sequence: TGTGCCAGCAGCCGACAGGGAAATAACTATGGCTACACCTTC.

This rearrangement joins TRBV12-2 to TRBJ1-6; the tabulated D call, TRBD1, remains unverified against the DNA. TRBV12-2 is labeled a pseudogene. CDR3 length: 15 amino acids. DNA of the CDR3: TGTGCAAGTCGCTTAGACCCGGGCAGGGGTTCACCCCTCCACTTT. Protein sequence: CASRLDPGRGSPLHF.

The chain carries TRBV4-3 and TRBJ2-5, with D possibly being TRBD1 (5 bases). Trimming stripped 0 bases from V and 5 bases from J, with 7 bases between. Germline V CDR1 and CDR2: LGHNA, YSLEER. The CDR3 is made up of 13 amino acids. The CDR3 DNA is TGCGCCAGCAGCCAAGATGCAGGGGAGACCCAGTACTTC. This encodes CASSQDAGETQYF.

This clone was seen just once. The chain employs TRBV10-3 and TRBJ2-2, with TRBD2 matching 8 bases. CDR1 and CDR2 (germline): ENHRY, SYGVKD. With 2 bases clipped from V and 3 bases from J, the junction kept 5 bases outside the gene matches. The CDR3 contains 16 residues. This CDR3 reads CAISERAGEDTGELFF. For the CDR3, the DNA is TGTGCCATCAGTGAGCGAGCGGGAGAGGACACCGGGGAGCTGTTTTTT.

The chain carries TRBV28 and TRBJ2-7, with D tentatively TRBD2 (5 bases). Trimming removed 4 bases at V and 3 bases at J, with 13 bases between. CDR3 length: 14 residues. The V gene's germline CDR1 is MDHEN and CDR2 SYDVKM. DNA of the CDR3: TGTGCCAGCAGTTCTAGCTCCCTAAACTACGAGCAGTACTTC. Encoded protein: CASSSSSLNYEQYF.

This chain connects TRBV6-1 to TRBJ1-5; D gene uncertain. This CDR3 has 13 amino acids. V was trimmed by 1 base and J by 6 bases, leaving 7 bases between them. Germline values: CDR1 MNHNS, CDR2 SASEGT. In nucleotides, the CDR3 is TGTGCCAGCAGTGAAGTGGGAGCTCAGCCCCAGCATTTT. Protein: CASSEVGAQPQHF.

This clone has a single count. This rearrangement joins TRBV19 to TRBJ1-1; 8 bases align to TRBD1. The germline V gene encodes CDR1 LNHDA and CDR2 SQIVND (reference sequence). The CDR3 loop spans 15 amino acids. The V and J ends lost 6 bases and 1 base, in that order; junction bases with no gene match: 7. CDR3 in DNA: TGTGCCAGTAGATTTAACAGGGGGACGAACACTGAAGCTTTCTTT. This encodes CASRFNRGTNTEAFF.